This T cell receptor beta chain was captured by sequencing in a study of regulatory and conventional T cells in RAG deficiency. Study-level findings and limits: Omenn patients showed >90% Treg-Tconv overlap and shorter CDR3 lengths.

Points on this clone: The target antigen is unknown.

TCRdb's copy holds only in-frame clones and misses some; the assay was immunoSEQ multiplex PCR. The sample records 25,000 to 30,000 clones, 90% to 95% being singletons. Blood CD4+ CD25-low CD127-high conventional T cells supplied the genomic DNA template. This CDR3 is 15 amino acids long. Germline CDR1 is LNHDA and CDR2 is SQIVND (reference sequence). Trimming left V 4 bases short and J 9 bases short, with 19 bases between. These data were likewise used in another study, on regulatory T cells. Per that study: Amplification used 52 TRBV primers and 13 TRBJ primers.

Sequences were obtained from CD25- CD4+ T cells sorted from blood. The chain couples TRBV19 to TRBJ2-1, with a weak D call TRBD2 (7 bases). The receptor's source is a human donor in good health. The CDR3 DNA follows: TGTGCCAGTAGTAGGGGGGGCCTCTTACGGGTTGAGCAGTTCTTC. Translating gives CASSRGGLLRVEQFF.